The TCR beta chain under discussion was sequenced for a study of response to subunit inactivated influenza vaccine. The V end was cut by 5 bases, the J end by 2 bases, with 15 bases between. This CDR3 has 16 amino acids. Germline CDR1 and CDR2: MNHEY and SMNVEV (reference sequence). TCRdb re-called the RT-PCR reads through MiXCR, storing one row per CDR3 protein. The sample records more than 250,000 distinct CDR3 sequences, about a fifth being singletons. The sample in question was PBMCs from blood, obtained approximately 22 months after vaccination. The chain links TRBV27 to TRBJ2-2; D remains unclear. The origin of this receptor is a man between 50 and 70 years old who received an inactivated influenza vaccine. In DNA form, the CDR3 reads TGTGCCAGCAGTAATATAGGATTCGGCAACACCGGGGAGCTGTTTTTT. Amino acids: CASSNIGFGNTGELFF.